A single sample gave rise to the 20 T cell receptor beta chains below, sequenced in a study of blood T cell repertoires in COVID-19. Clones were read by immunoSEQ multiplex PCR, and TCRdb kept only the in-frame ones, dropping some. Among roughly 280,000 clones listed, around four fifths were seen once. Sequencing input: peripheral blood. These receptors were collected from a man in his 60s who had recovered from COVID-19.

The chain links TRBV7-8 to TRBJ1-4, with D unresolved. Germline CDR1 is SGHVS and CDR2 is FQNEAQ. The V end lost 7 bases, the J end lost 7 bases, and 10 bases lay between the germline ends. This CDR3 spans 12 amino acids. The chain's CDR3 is CASKYAGEKLFF. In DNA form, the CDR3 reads TGTGCCAGCAAATATGCGGGTGAAAAACTGTTTTTT.

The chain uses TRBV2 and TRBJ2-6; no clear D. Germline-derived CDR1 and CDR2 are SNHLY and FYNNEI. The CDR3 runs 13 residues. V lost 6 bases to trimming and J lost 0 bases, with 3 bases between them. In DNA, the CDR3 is TGTGCCAGCAGCGGCTCTGGGGCCAACGTCCTGACTTTC. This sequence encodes CASSGSGANVLTF.

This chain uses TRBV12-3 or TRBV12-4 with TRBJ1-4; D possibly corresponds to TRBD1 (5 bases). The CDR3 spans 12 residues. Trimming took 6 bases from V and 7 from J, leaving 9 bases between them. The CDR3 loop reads CASRSGVEKLFF. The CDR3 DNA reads TGTGCCAGCAGGTCGGGGGTTGAAAAACTGTTTTTT.

The CDR3 nucleotides are TGTGCCAGCAGCTCCGACAGGGTGGGCACCGGGGAGCTGTTTTTT. It encodes CASSSDRVGTGELFF. The chain is built from TRBV11-2 and TRBJ2-2; 7 positions agree with TRBD1. Germline-derived CDR1 and CDR2 are SGHAT and FQNNGV. The CDR3 covers 15 residues. J was trimmed by 4 bases and V by 4 bases; bases with no gene match: 6.

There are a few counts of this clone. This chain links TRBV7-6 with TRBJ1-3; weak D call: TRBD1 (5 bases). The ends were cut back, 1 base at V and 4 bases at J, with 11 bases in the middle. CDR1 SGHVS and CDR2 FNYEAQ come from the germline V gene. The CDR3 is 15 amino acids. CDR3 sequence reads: CASSLDQGWGNTIYF. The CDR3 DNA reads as TGTGCCAGCAGCTTAGACCAGGGATGGGGAAACACCATATATTTT.

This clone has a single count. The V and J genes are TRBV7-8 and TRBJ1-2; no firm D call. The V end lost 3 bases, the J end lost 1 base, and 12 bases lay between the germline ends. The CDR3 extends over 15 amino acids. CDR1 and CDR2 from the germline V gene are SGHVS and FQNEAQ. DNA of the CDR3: TGTGCCAGCAGCTTGGATCAGAGGAGTAACTATGGCTACACCTTC. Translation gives CASSLDQRSNYGYTF.

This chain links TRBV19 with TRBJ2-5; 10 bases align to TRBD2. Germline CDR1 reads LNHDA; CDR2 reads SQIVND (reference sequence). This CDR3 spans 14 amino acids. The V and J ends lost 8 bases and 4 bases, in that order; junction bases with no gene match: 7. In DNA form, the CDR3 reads TGTGCCAGTCGGGAAGCGGGGGGGCGAGAGACCCAGTACTTC. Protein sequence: CASREAGGRETQYF. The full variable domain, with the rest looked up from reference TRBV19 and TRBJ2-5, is DGGITQSPKYLFRKEGQNVTLSCEQNLNHDAMYWYRQDPGQGLRLIYYSQIVNDFQKGDIAEGYSVSREKKESFPLTVTSAQKNPTAFYLCASREAGGRETQYFGPGTRLLVL.

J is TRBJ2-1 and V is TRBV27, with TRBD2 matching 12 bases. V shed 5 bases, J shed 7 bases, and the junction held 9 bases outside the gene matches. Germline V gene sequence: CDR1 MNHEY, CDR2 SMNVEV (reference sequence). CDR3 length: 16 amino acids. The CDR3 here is CASSPSSGREYNEQFF. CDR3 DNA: TGTGCCAGCAGTCCGTCTAGCGGGAGGGAGTATAATGAGCAGTTCTTC.

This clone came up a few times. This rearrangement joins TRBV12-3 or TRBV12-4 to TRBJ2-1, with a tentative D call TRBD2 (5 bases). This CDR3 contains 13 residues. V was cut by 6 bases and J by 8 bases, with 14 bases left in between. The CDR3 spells CASRRGIYDEQFF. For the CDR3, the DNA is TGTGCCAGCAGGCGAGGGATTTACGATGAGCAGTTCTTC.

CDR3 loop: CASSQRRSGGNEQFF. The CDR3 DNA sequence: TGCGCCAGCAGCCAACGGAGATCGGGAGGAAATGAGCAGTTCTTC. V and J are TRBV5-1 and TRBJ2-1, with 7 bases fitting TRBD2. V trimming: 4 bases; J trimming: 7 bases; junction bases outside the gene matches: 11. Germline-derived CDR1 and CDR2 are SGHRS and YFSETQ. The CDR3 has 15 amino acids.

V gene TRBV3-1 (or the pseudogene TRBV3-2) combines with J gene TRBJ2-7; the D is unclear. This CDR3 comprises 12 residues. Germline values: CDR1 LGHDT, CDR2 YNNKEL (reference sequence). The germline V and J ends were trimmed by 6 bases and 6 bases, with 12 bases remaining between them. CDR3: CASRHDPGEQYF. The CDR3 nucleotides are TGTGCCAGCAGACACGACCCGGGCGAGCAGTACTTC.

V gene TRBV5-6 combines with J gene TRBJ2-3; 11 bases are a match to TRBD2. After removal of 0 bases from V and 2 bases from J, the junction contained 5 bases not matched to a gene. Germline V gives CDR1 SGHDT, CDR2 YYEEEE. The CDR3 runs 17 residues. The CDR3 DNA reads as TGTGCCAGCAGCTTGGGGCCGACTAGCGGGAACACAGATACGCAGTATTTT. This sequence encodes CASSLGPTSGNTDTQYF.

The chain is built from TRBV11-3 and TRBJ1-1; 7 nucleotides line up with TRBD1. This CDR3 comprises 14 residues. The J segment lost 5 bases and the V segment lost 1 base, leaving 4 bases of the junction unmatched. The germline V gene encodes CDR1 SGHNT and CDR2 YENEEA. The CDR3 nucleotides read TGTGCCAGCAGCTTAGGCAGGGGGGTTACTGAAGCTTTCTTT. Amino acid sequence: CASSLGRGVTEAFF. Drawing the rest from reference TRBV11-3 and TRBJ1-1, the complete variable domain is EAGVVQSPRYKIIEKKQPVAFWCNPISGHNTLYWYLQNLGQGPELLIRYENEEAVDDSQLPKDRFSAERLKGVDSTLKIQPAELGDSAVYLCASSLGRGVTEAFFGQGTRLTVV.

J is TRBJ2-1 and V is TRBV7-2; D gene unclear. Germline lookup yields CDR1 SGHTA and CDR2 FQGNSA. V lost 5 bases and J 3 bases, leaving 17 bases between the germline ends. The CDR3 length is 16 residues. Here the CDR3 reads CASSPRSRFRYNEQFF. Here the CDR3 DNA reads TGTGCCAGCAGCCCCAGATCTAGATTTCGCTACAATGAGCAGTTCTTC.

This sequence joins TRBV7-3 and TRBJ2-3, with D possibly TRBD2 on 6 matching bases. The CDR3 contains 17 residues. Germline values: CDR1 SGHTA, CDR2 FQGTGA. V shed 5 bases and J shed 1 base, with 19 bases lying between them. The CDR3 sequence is CASSPTGTSGGTDTQYF. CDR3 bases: TGTGCCAGCAGCCCAACCGGGACCTCGGGGGGCACAGATACGCAGTATTTT. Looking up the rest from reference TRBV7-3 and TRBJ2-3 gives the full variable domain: GAGVSQTPSNKVTEKGKYVELRCDPISGHTALYWYRQSLGQGPEFLIYFQGTGAADDSGLPNDRFFAVRPEGSVSTLKIQRTERGDSAVYLCASSPTGTSGGTDTQYFGPGTRLTVL.

The CDR3 region is CASSSPWRGGGGSSLRAQYF. The DNA for the CDR3 is TGTGCCAGCAGTTCCCCATGGCGTGGCGGGGGGGGGAGCTCCCTTCGAGCGCAGTATTTT. J is TRBJ2-3 and V is TRBV6-2 or TRBV6-3, with 9 bases identical to TRBD2. The length of the CDR3 is 20 residues. The germline V gene has CDR1 MNHEY and CDR2 SVGEGT. V was pared by 4 bases and J by 10 bases, with 27 bases of the junction left unmatched.

This chain's CDR3 is CASSSGQGVPYSNQPQHF. CDR3 bases: TGTGCCAGCAGTTCAGGTCAGGGGGTTCCTTATAGCAATCAGCCCCAGCATTTT. V is TRBV28 and J is TRBJ1-5; 7 nucleotides line up with TRBD1. The CDR3 sequence is 18 residues long. Germline V gene data show CDR1 as MDHEN and CDR2 as SYDVKM. Trimming cost V 4 bases and J 0 bases; bases outside gene matches: 12.

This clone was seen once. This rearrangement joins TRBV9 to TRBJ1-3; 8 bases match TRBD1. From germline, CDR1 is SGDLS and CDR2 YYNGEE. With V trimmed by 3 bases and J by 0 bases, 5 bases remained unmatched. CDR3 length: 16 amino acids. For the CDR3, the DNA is TGTGCCAGCAGCGCGTTAGGACAGGGCTCTGGAAACACCATATATTTT. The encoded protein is CASSALGQGSGNTIYF. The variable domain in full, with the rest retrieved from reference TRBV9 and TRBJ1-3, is DSGVTQTPKHLITATGQRVTLRCSPRSGDLSVYWYQQSLDQGLQFLIQYYNGEERAKGNILERFSAQQFPDLHSELNLSSLELGDSALYFCASSALGQGSGNTIYFGEGSWLTVV.

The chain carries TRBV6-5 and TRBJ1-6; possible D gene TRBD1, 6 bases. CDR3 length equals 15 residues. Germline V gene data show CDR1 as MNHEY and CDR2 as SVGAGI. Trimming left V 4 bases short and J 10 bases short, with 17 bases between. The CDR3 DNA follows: TGTGCCAGCAGTTTGGGCGGGGGCTCAAGATCACCCCTCCACTTT. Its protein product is CASSLGGGSRSPLHF.

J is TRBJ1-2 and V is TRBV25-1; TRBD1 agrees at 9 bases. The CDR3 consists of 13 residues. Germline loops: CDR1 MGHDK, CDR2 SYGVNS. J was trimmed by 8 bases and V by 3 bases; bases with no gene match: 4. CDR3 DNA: TGTGCCAGCAGTGAGATGACAGGGGGAGGCTACACCTTC. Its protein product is CASSEMTGGGYTF.